This T cell receptor (beta chain) was sequenced for a study of beta chain features in type 1 diabetes. The isolated RNA, all of it, was reverse transcribed, so expressed TCRB transcripts were what got sequenced. Measured with immunoSEQ multiplex PCR; TCRdb has only the in-frame clones, and not every one. The repertoire holds fewer than 450,000 clones, with roughly 14% as singletons. Concerning this clone itself: Its antigen is not known.

General study points: There was a moderate but significant shortening of TCRB CDR3s in all four CD4+ subsets of Type 1 diabetes patients.

The receptor was isolated from a woman aged 18-29 years with type 1 diabetes. The sequencing sample was made of naive CD4+ T cells from blood.

The CDR3 sequence is CASSQEASGSLNEQFF. The CDR3 DNA reads as TGTGCCAGCAGCCAAGAGGCTAGCGGGAGTTTAAATGAGCAGTTCTTC. V is TRBV4-2 and J is TRBJ2-1; 10 nucleotides match TRBD2. CDR1 is LGHNA, CDR2 YNFKEQ, per germline. With 0 bases clipped from V and 7 bases from J, the junction kept 6 bases outside the gene matches. The CDR3 totals 16 residues.